The clone carrying this T cell receptor (beta chain) was counted between two and nine times. No antigen is known for it. This sample stems from a study of T cells in Graves' hyperthyroidism and ophthalmopathy. Study context: Peripheral blood was taken when the disease was first diagnosed, before any treatment began. Study-wide results and limits: Blood also held most thyroid clonotypes expanded beyond 0.001.

Trimming took 5 bases from V and 7 from J, leaving 11 bases between them. Germline CDR1 reads GTSNPN; CDR2 reads SVGIG (reference sequence). This CDR3 region has 11 residues. The investigators amplified TCR beta CDR3 regions from RNA transcripts. A first-round RT-PCR of the TCR CDR3 used the HTBI primer set. TCRdb called the multiplex PCR reads again in MiXCR, with one record for every CDR3 protein. Of some 180,000 distinct CDR3 sequences detected, roughly a sixth appear once; the ten largest clones hold roughly 50%. This clonotype was sampled from a woman in her 50s with Graves' hyperthyroidism. Sequencing used blood. J is TRBJ2-5 and V is TRBV30; D tentatively reads TRBD1 or TRBD2 (5 bases each). Here the CDR3 reads CAWGDGWTQYF. CDR3 coding DNA: TGTGCCTGGGGGGACGGCTGGACCCAGTACTTC.